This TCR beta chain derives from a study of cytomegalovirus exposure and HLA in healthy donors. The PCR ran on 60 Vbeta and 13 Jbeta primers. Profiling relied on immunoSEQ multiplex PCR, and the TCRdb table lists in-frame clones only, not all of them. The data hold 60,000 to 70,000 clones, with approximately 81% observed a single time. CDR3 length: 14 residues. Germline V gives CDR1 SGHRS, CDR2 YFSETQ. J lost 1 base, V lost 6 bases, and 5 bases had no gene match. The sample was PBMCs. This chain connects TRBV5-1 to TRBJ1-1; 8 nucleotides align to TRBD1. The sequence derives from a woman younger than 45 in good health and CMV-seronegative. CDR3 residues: CASMRTGTNTEAFF. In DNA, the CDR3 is TGCGCCAGCATGAGGACAGGGACGAACACTGAAGCTTTCTTT.